A selection of T cell receptor beta chains follows, all from one sample in a study of spatial heterogeneity in lung cancer. TCRdb re-called the 5' RACE reads with MiXCR, one entry per CDR3 protein. Of about 50,000 distinct CDR3 sequences in the sample, approximately 7.6% were seen once. The input for sequencing was PBMCs, taken at surgery. The receptor set was obtained from a female donor with early-stage non-small cell lung cancer. Each CDR3 is given with its conserved first and last residue. D genes are given only for firm matches. Only part of the rows carry a size: once, few, many, or a class if the clone is expanded.

TRBV7-9,13,TRBJ2-5,TRBD2,few,TGTGCCAGCGCCCTAGCGGGGGGGTTTGGCCAGTACTTC,CASALAGGFGQYF
TRBV30,14,TRBJ2-7,.,.,TGTGCCTGGAGTGCAGGGAGTGGGTCCTACGAGCAGTACTTC,CAWSAGSGSYEQYF
TRBV30,13,TRBJ2-2,TRBD1,many,TGTGCCTCGGGACAGCCGAACACCGGGGAGCTGTTTTTT,CASGQPNTGELFF
TRBV4-2,18,TRBJ2-5,TRBD2,many,TGTGCCAGCAGCCAAGAACCGCCTAGCGGGGGGGGTATGCAGACCCAGTACTTC,CASSQEPPSGGGMQTQYF
TRBV2,15,TRBJ2-3,.,many,TGTGCCAGCAGTGGAGACCGATCAAGCACAGATACGCAGTATTTT,CASSGDRSSTDTQYF
TRBV7-2,17,TRBJ2-3,TRBD2,few,TGTGCCAGCAGCCCTGTAACTAGCGGGGGGGCCACAGATACGCAGTATTTT,CASSPVTSGGATDTQYF
TRBV3-1,14,TRBJ1-4,TRBD1,many,TGTGCCAGCAGCCGAGGACAGGGTTACGAAAAACTGTTTTTT,CASSRGQGYEKLFF
TRBV20-1,14,TRBJ2-7,.,many,TGCAGTGCTAGTACGTTTCCAAAACGCTACGAGCAGTACTTC,CSASTFPKRYEQYF
TRBV9,14,TRBJ2-1,.,many,TGTGCCAGCAGCGCGGTTACCGGGGGCCGTGGTCTGTTCTTC,CASSAVTGGRGLFF
TRBV4-2,15,TRBJ1-1,.,.,TGTGCCAGCAGCCCGATGGTAGCCGAGAACACTGAAGCTTTCTTT,CASSPMVAENTEAFF
TRBV9,17,TRBJ2-2,.,.,TGTGCCAGCAGCGTAGCTCCAGGGGACACGGGCACCGGGGAGCTGTTTTTT,CASSVAPGDTGTGELFF
TRBV7-2,14,TRBJ2-7,.,few,TGTGCCAGCAGCTTTCCGGGACTTATTTACGAGCAGTACTTC,CASSFPGLIYEQYF
TRBV9,16,TRBJ1-1,TRBD1,many,TGTGCCAGCAGCGCCCCAAGAGGGACAGGGGTCTCGGAAGCTTTCTTT,CASSAPRGTGVSEAFF
TRBV28,16,TRBJ1-5,TRBD1,.,TGTGCCAGCAACGGGAACAACAGGGGTGGCAATCAGCCCCAGCATTTT,CASNGNNRGGNQPQHF
TRBV5-1,16,TRBJ1-1,.,many,TGCGCCAGCAGCGACACAGGGACGACTCTGAACACTGAAGCTTTCTTT,CASSDTGTTLNTEAFF
TRBV6-2/TRBV6-3,18,TRBJ2-6,.,many,TGTGCCAGCAGAAAGGTCGGGACAAAACTGTCTGGGGCCAACGTCCTGACTTTC,CASRKVGTKLSGANVLTF
TRBV7-9,15,TRBJ2-1,TRBD2,.,TGTGCCAGCAGCTGGACTAGCGGGGGGCCCAATGAGCAGTTCTTC,CASSWTSGGPNEQFF
TRBV18,13,TRBJ1-2,.,.,TGTGCCAGCTCACGTTACAGATACTATGGCTACACCTTC,CASSRYRYYGYTF
TRBV20-1,14,TRBJ1-2,.,few,TGCAGTGCTGATGGGACACCTGTGGCCTATGGCTACACCTTC,CSADGTPVAYGYTF
TRBV6-6,14,TRBJ2-7,TRBD1,.,TGTGCCAGCAGTTATGGGACAGGGGTCTACGAGCAGTACTTC,CASSYGTGVYEQYF
TRBV20-1,14,TRBJ1-5,.,.,TGCAGTGCTCGACCAGATGTAGGCAATCAGCCCCAGCATTTT,CSARPDVGNQPQHF
TRBV5-6,13,TRBJ2-5,.,many,TGTGCCAGCAGCTCCCTGGTCCAAGAGACCCAGTACTTC,CASSSLVQETQYF
TRBV27,14,TRBJ2-3,.,.,TGTGCCAGCAGTTTCATCCGGGGGAGGGATACGCAGTATTTT,CASSFIRGRDTQYF
TRBV6-5,16,TRBJ2-3,.,.,TGTGCCAGCAGTTCCCCCCGGGGGCTCTCGACAGATACGCAGTATTTT,CASSSPRGLSTDTQYF
TRBV20-1,13,TRBJ2-5,.,few,TGCAGTGCTAGTGGGACAACCCAAGAGACCCAGTACTTC,CSASGTTQETQYF
TRBV5-4,15,TRBJ2-1,TRBD2,.,TGTGCCAGCAGCTTGGGGGTTAGCGGGTACAATGAGCAGTTCTTC,CASSLGVSGYNEQFF
TRBV27,13,TRBJ2-4,.,many,TGTGCCAGCAGTTTATCGGGCCTAAACATTCAGTACTTC,CASSLSGLNIQYF
TRBV15,14,TRBJ2-7,.,few,TGTGCCACCAGCAGAGTCCCGGGGGCCTACGAGCAGTACTTC,CATSRVPGAYEQYF
TRBV7-2,14,TRBJ2-1,.,.,TGTGCCAGCAGATATAGTGGACCCAACAATGAGCAGTTCTTC,CASRYSGPNNEQFF
TRBV4-3,15,TRBJ2-7,TRBD2,.,TGCGCCAGCAGCCCGCTAGCGGGAGTAACCTACGAGCAGTACTTC,CASSPLAGVTYEQYF
TRBV7-2,14,TRBJ2-1,.,many,TGTGCCAGCAGCTCCAGGACTAACTACAATGAGCAGTTCTTC,CASSSRTNYNEQFF
TRBV9,12,TRBJ2-2,.,many,TGTGCCAGCAGCGTAGATGTCGGGGAGCTGTTTTTT,CASSVDVGELFF
TRBV7-2,15,TRBJ2-5,.,.,TGTGCCAGCAGCTTAGTAGGAACTTTTCAAGAGACCCAGTACTTC,CASSLVGTFQETQYF
TRBV7-2,12,TRBJ2-7,.,many,TGTGCCAGCAGCTTAATTGAGGGGGTTGTGAACTTC,CASSLIEGVVNF
TRBV4-1,15,TRBJ2-3,.,few,TGCGCCAGCAGCCAACTTTTGACTAGCACAGATACGCAGTATTTT,CASSQLLTSTDTQYF
TRBV7-6,18,TRBJ2-2,TRBD1,.,TGTGCCAGCAGCTCCCACCGACAGGGGGCAGTGAACACCGGGGAGCTGTTTTTT,CASSSHRQGAVNTGELFF
TRBV20-1,11,TRBJ1-1,TRBD1,.,TGCAGTGCTCCACAGGGGACTGAAGCTTTCTTT,CSAPQGTEAFF
TRBV5-5,15,TRBJ1-1,.,many,TGTGCCAGCAGCTTGAGGGCAGGGATGAACACTGAAGCTTTCTTT,CASSLRAGMNTEAFF